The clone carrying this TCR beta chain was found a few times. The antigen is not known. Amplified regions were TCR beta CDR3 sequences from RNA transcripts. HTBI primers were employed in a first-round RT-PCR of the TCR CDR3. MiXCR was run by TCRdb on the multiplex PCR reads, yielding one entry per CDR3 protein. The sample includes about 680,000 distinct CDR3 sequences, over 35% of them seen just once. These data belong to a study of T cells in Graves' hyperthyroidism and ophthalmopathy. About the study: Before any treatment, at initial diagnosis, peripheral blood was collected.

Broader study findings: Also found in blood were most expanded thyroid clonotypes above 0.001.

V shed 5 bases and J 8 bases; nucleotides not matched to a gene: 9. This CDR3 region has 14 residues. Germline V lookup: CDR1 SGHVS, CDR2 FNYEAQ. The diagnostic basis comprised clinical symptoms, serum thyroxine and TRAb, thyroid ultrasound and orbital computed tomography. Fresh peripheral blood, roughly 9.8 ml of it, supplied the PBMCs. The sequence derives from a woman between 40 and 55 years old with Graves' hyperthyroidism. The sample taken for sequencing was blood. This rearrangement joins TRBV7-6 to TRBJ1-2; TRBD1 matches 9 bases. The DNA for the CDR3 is TGTGCCAGCAGCCAACCCCGGGACAGGGAAGGCTACACCTTC. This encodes CASSQPRDREGYTF.